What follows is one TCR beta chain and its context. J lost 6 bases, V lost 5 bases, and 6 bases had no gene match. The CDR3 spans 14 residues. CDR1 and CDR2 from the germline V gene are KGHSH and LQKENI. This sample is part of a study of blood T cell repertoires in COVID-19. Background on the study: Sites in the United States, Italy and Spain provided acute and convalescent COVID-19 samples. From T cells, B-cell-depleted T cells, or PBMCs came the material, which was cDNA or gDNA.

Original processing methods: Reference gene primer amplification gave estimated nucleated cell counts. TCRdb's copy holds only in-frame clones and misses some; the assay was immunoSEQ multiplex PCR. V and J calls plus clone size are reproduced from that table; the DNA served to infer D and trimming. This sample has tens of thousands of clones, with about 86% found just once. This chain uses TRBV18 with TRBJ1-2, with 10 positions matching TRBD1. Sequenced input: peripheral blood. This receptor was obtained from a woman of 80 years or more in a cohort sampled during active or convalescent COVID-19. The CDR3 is CASSKQGTGDGYTF. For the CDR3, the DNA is TGTGCCAGCTCAAAACAAGGGACAGGGGATGGCTACACCTTC.